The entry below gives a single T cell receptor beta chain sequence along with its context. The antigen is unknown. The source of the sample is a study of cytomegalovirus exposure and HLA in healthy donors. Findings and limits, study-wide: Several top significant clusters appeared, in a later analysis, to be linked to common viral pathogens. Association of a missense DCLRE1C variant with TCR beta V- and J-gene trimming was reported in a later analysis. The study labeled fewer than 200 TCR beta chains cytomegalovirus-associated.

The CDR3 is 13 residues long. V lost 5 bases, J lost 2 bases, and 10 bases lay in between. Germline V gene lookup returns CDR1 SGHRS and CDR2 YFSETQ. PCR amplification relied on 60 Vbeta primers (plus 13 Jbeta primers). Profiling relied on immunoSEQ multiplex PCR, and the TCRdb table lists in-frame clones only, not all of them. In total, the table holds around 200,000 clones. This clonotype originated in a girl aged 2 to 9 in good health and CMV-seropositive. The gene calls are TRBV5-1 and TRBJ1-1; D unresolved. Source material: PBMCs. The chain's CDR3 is CASSPEGNTEAFF. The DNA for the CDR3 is TGCGCCAGCAGTCCTGAGGGAAACACTGAAGCTTTCTTT.